The T cell receptor (beta chain) described here comes from a study of T cell changes during pregnancy in multiple sclerosis. V was trimmed by 4 bases and J by 2 bases, leaving 15 bases between them. The CDR3 has 15 amino acids. CDR1 is SEHNR and CDR2 is FQNEAQ in the germline V gene (reference sequence). Measured with immunoSEQ multiplex PCR; TCRdb has only the in-frame clones, and not every one. Among roughly 97,000 clones listed, just over 90% were seen once. The origin of this receptor is a female donor in good health, enrolled as a control in a pregnancy study. V usage is TRBV7-9 and J usage is TRBJ2-7, with a weak D call TRBD1 (5 bases). The input for sequencing was peripheral blood, taken in the second trimester of pregnancy. The CDR3 spells CASSSFGQGAYEQYF. For the CDR3, the DNA is TGTGCCAGCAGCTCATTCGGGCAGGGTGCCTACGAGCAGTACTTC.